This T cell receptor (beta chain) was identified in a study of T cell changes during pregnancy in multiple sclerosis. TCRdb's copy holds only in-frame clones and misses some; the assay was immunoSEQ multiplex PCR. Of 50,000 to 60,000 clones detected, about nine tenths appear once; the ten largest clones hold roughly 2%. CDR3 length: 16 amino acids. V was pared by 6 bases and J by 2 bases, with 8 bases of the junction left unmatched. Germline V lookup: CDR1 SGHTA, CDR2 FQGTGA. V usage is TRBV7-3 and J usage is TRBJ2-1, with 9 bases fitting TRBD2. The TCR was taken from a female donor in good health, enrolled as a control in a pregnancy study. The sample consisted of peripheral blood, taken in the first trimester of pregnancy. CDR3 DNA sequence: TGTGCCAGCAGTCCTAGCGGGACACGGCCCTACAATGAGCAGTTCTTC. Its translation is CASSPSGTRPYNEQFF.